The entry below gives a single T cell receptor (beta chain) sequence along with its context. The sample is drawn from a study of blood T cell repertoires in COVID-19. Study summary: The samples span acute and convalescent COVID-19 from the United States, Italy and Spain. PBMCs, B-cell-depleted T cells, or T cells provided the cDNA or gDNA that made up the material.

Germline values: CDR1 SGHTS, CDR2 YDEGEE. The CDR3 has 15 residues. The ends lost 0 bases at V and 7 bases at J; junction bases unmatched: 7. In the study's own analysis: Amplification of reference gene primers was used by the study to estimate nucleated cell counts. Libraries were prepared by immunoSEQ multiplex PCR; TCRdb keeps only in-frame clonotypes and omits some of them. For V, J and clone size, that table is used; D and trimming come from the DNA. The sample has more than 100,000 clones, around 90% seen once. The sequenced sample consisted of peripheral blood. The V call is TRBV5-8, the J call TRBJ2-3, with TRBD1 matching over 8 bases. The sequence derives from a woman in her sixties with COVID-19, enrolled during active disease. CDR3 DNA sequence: TGTGCCAGCAGCTTGGGACAGGGGAACTTGAATACGCAGTATTTT. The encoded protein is CASSLGQGNLNTQYF. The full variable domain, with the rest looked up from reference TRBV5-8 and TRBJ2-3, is EAGVTQSPTHLIKTRGQQATLRCSPISGHTSVYWYQQALGLGLQFLLWYDEGEERNRGNFPPRFSGRQFPNYSSELNVNALELEDSALYLCASSLGQGNLNTQYFGPGTRLTVL.